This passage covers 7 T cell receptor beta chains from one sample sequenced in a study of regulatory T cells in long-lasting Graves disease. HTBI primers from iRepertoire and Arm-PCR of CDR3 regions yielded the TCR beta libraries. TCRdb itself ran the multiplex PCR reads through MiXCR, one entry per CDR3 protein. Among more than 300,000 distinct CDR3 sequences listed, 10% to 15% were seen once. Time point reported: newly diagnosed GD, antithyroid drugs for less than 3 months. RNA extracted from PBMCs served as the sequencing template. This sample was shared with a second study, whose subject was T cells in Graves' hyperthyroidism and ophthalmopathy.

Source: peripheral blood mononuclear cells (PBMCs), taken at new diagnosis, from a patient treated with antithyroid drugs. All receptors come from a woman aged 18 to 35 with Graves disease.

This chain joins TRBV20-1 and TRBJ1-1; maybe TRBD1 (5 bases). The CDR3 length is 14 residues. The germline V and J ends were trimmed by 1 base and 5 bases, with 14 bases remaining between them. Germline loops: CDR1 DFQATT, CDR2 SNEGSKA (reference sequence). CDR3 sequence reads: CSARAPGGGTEAFF. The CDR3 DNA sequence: TGCAGTGCTAGAGCCCCCGGGGGTGGGACTGAAGCTTTCTTT.

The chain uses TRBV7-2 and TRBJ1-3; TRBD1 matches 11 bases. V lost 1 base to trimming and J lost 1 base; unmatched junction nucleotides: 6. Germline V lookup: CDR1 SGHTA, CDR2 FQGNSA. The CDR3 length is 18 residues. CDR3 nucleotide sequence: TGTGCCAGCAGCTTAGAGGGGACAGGGGGTTTTTCTGGAAACACCATATATTTT. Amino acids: CASSLEGTGGFSGNTIYF.

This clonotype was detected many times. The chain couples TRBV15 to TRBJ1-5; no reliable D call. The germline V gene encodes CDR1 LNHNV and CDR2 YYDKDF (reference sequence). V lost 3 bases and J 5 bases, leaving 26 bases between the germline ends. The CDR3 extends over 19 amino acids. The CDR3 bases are TGTGCCACCAGCAGCGCAGGACCTAGTGGGCCTCGGAAGTATCAGCCCCAGCATTTT. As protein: CATSSAGPSGPRKYQPQHF.

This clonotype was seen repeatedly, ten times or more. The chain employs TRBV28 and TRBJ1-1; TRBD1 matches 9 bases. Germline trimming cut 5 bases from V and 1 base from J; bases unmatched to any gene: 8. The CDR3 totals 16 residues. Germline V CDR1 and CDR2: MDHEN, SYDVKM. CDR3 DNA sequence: TGTGCCAGCAGTGTCCACAGGGGGCGTGGGAACACTGAAGCTTTCTTT. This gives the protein CASSVHRGRGNTEAFF.

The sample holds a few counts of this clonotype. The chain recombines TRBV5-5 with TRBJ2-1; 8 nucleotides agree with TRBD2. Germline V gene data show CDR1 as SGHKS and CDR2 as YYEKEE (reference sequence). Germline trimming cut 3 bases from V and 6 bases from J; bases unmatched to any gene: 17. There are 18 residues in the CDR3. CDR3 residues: CASSSISGTPGDGNEQFF. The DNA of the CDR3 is TGTGCCAGCAGCTCGATTAGCGGGACCCCGGGGGACGGCAATGAGCAGTTCTTC.

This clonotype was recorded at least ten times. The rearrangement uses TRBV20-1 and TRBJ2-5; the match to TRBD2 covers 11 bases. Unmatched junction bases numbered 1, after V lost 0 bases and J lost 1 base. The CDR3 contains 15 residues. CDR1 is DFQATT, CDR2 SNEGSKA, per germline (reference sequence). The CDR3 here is CSARELAGAQETQYF. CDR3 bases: TGCAGTGCTAGAGAACTAGCGGGGGCCCAAGAGACCCAGTACTTC.

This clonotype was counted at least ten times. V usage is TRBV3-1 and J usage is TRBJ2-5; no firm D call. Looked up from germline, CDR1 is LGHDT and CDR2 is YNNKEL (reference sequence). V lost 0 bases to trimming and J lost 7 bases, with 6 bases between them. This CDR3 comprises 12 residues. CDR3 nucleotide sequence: TGTGCCAGCAGCCAAGATTCTGGGACCCAGTACTTC. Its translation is CASSQDSGTQYF.